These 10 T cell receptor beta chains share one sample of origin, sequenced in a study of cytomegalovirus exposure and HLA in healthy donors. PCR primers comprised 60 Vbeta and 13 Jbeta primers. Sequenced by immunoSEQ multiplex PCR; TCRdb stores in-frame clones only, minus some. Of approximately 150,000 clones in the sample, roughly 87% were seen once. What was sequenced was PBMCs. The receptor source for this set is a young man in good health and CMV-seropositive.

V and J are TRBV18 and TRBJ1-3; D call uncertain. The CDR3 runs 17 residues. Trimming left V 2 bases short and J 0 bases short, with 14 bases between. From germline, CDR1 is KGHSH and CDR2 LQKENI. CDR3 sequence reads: CASSPFGTSYSGNTIYF. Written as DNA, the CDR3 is TGTGCCAGCTCACCATTTGGCACAAGTTACTCTGGAAACACCATATATTTT.

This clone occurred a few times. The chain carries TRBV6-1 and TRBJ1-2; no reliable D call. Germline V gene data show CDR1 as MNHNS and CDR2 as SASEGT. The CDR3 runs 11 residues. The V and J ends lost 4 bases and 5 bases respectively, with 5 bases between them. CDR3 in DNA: TGTGCCAGCAGTGGCTATTATGGCTACACCTTC. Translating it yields CASSGYYGYTF.

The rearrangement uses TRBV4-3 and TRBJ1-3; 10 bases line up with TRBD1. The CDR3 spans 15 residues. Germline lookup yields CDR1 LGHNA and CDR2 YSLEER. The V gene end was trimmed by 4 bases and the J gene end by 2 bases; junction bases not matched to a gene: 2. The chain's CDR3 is CASSPGQGTGNTIYF. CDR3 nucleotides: TGCGCCAGCAGCCCGGGACAGGGGACTGGAAACACCATATATTTT.

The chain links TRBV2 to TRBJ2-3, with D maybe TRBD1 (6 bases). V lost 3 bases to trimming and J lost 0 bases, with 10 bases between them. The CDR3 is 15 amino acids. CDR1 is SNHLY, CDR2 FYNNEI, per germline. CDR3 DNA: TGTGCCAGCAGTGAGGGGCAGGGGAGCACAGATACGCAGTATTTT. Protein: CASSEGQGSTDTQYF.

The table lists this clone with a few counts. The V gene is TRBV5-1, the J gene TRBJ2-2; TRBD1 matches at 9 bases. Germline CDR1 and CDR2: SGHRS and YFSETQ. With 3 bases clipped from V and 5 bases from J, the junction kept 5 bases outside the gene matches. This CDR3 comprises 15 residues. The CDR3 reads CASSSGTGYTGELFF. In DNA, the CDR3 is TGCGCCAGCAGCTCCGGGACAGGGTATACCGGGGAGCTGTTTTTT.

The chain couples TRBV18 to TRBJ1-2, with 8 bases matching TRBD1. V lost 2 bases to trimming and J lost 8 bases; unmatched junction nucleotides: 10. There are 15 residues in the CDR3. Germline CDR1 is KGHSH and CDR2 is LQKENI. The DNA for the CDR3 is TGTGCCAGCTCACCAGGTTCTGGACAGGGTCGGGGCTACACCTTC. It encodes CASSPGSGQGRGYTF.

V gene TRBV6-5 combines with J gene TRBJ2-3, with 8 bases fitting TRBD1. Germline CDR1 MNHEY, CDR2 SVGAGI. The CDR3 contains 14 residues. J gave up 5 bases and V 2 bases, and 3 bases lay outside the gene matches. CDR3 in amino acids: CASSYGGTGDTQYF. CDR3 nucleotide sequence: TGTGCCAGCAGTTACGGCGGGACAGGAGATACGCAGTATTTT.

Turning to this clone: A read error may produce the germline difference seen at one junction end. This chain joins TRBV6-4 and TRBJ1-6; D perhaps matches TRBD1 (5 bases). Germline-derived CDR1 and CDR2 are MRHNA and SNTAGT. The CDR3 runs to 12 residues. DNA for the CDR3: TGCCCTAACAGGTCCTATAATTCACCCCTCCACTTT. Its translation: CPNRSYNSPLHF.

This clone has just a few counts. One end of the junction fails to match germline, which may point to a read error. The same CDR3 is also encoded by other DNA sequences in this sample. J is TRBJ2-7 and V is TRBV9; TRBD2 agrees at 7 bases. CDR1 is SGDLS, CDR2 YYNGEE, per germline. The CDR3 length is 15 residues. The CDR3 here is CASSVALGGGYEQYF. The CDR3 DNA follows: TGCGCCAGCAGCGTAGCGCTGGGGGGGGGTTACGAGCAGTACTTC.

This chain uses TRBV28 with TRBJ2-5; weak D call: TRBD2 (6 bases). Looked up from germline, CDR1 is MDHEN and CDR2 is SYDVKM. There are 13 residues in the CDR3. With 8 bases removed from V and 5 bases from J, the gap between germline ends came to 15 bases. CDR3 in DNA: TGTGCCAGCTTATGGCGTGGGGGGGAGACCCAGTACTTC. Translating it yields CASLWRGGETQYF.